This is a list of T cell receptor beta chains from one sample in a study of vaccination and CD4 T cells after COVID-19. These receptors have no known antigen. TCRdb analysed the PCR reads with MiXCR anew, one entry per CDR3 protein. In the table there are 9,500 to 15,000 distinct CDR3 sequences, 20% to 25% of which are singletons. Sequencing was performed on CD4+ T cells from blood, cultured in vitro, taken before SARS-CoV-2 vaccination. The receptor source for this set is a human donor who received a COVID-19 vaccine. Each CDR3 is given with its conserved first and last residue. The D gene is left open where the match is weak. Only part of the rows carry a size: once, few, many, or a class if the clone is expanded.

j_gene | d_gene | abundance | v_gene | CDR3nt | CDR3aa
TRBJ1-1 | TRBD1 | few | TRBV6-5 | TGTGCCAGCAGTTTGCCACAGGGGGAAGCTTTCTTT | CASSLPQGEAFF
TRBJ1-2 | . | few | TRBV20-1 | TGCAGTGCAGTACTTACAGGGAACTATGGCTACACCTTC | CSAVLTGNYGYTF
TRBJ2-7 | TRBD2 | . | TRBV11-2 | TGTACCAGCAGTGATAAAGCGGGGTTCGCCTACGAGCAGTACTTC | CTSSDKAGFAYEQYF
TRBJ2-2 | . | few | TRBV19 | TGTGCCAGTGGGCTCGAGGGCGGTGGGAACACCGGGGAGCTGTTTTTT | CASGLEGGGNTGELFF
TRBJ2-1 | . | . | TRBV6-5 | TGTGCCAGCAGTTACCTTCTAGCGAGAAATGAGCAGTTCTTC | CASSYLLARNEQFF
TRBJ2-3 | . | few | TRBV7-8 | TGTGCCAGCAGCAGGCCGAGGGCAGATACGCAGTATTTT | CASSRPRADTQYF
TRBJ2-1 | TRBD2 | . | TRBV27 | TGTGCCAGCAGTTTAGGACTAGCGGGGGGGTACAATGAGCAGTTCTTC | CASSLGLAGGYNEQFF
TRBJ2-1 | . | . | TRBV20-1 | TGCAGTGCCGCAGGGGGCGGGGGGGCTAGGTTCGGTTTCGATGAGCAGTTCTTC | CSAAGGGGARFGFDEQFF
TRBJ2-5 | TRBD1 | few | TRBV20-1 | TGCAGTGCTAGGGTTCCGGGACAGGGGTTGGAGACCCAGTACTTC | CSARVPGQGLETQYF
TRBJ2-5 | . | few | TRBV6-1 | TGTGCCAGCAGTGAGGAACAGTTGGGGACAGAGACCCAGTACTTC | CASSEEQLGTETQYF
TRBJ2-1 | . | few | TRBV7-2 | TGTGCCAGCAGCTTAGCGGGGGGCCCCTACAATGAGCAGTTCTTC | CASSLAGGPYNEQFF
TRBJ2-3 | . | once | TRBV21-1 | TGTGCCAACAGCCTACGGACAGGGTGCACAGATACGCAGTATTTT | CANSLRTGCTDTQYF
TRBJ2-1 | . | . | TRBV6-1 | TGTGCCAGCAGCCAAGGTAGGGACAATGAGCAGTTCTTC | CASSQGRDNEQFF
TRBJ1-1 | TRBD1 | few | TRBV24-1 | TGTGCCACCAGTGCACGGACAGGGAACGCTTTCTTT | CATSARTGNAFF
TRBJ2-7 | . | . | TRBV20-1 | TGCAGTGCTAGAGAGGGCGGCTACGAGCAGTACTTC | CSAREGGYEQYF
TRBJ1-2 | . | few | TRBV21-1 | TGTGCCAGCAGCAGCCGACAGGGGGGGACTAACTATGGCTACACCTTC | CASSSRQGGTNYGYTF
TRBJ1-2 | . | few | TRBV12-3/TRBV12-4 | TGTGCCAGCAGTCGTTCGGGACGGGACAACGCGGGCTTC | CASSRSGRDNAGF
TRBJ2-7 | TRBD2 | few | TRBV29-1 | TGCAGCGTCGGGACTAGCGGGGGCCTTTACTCCTACGAGCAGTACTTC | CSVGTSGGLYSYEQYF
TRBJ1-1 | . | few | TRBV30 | TGTGCCTGGATCGGGCGGAGCCCCTTACCTCCTGAAGCTTTCTTT | CAWIGRSPLPPEAFF
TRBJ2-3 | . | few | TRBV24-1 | TGTGCCACCAAGGACAGTCGAACAATCACAGATACGCAGTATTTT | CATKDSRTITDTQYF
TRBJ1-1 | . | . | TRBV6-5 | TGTGCCAGCAGTTACGTGCGAACGGGACACCGGAGGACTGAAGCTTTCTTT | CASSYVRTGHRRTEAFF
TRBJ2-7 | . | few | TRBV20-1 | TGCAGTGCTAGCCGGAGCGTCTACGAGCAGTACTTC | CSASRSVYEQYF
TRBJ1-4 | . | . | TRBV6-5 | TGTGCCAGCAGTTCCGACCATCGGGGTGAAAAACTGTTTTTT | CASSSDHRGEKLFF
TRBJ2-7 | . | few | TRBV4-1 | TGCGCCAGCAGCCAAGAGTTAGGACTACATTACGAGCAGTACTTC | CASSQELGLHYEQYF
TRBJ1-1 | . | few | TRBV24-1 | TGTGCCACCAGTGATTGGGTGGCCGGGGACACTGAAGCTTTCTTT | CATSDWVAGDTEAFF
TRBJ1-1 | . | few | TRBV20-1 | TGCAGTGCCGCCCCTGACGGGACACTGAACACTGAAGCTTTCTTT | CSAAPDGTLNTEAFF
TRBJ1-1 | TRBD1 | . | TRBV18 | TGTGCCAGCTCCCTACAGGGGGCTAACACTGAAGCTTTCTTT | CASSLQGANTEAFF
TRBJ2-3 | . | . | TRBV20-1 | TGCAGTGCTCCCTCTAATGGGGAGGGCACAGATACGCAGTATTTT | CSAPSNGEGTDTQYF
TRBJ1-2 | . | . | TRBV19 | TGTGCCAGTAGTATATCCCGTAGAGCTAACTATGGCTACACCTTC | CASSISRRANYGYTF
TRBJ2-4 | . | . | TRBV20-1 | TGCAGTGCGGCTGAGACGGGGCTGAAAAACATTCAGTACTTC | CSAAETGLKNIQYF
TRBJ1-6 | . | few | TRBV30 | TGTGCCTGGAGTACAGGCATCAATTCACCCCTCCACTTT | CAWSTGINSPLHF
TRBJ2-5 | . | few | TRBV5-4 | TGTGCCAGCAGCCCCATGGGGGGGGGCCCCCCCGAGGCCCAGTACTTC | CASSPMGGGPPEAQYF
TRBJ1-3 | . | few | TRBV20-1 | TGCAGTGCTAGGGGAGAAAACTCTGGAAACACCATATATTTT | CSARGENSGNTIYF
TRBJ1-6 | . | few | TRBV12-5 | TGTGCTAGTGGTATGAAGGGGTCCTATAATTCACCCCTCCACTTT | CASGMKGSYNSPLHF
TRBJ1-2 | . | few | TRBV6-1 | TGTGCCAGCAGTGAAAAATTATTTCTCAGTTCCACCCGCGATGGCTACACCTTC | CASSEKLFLSSTRDGYTF
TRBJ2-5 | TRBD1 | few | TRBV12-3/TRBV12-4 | TGTGCCAGCAGCCCATGGGGGACAGGGGTTTTCCAAGAGACCCAGTACTTC | CASSPWGTGVFQETQYF
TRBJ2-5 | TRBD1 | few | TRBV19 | TGTGCCAGTAGTATAAGGGACAGGGGGCCGAAGACCCAGTACTTC | CASSIRDRGPKTQYF
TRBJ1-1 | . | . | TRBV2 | TGTGCCACCCGGGAGCAGAACACTGAAGCTTTCTTT | CATREQNTEAFF
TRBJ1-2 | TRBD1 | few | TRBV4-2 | TGTGCCAGCAGACAAGAAGGGACAGACAACTATGGCTACACCTTC | CASRQEGTDNYGYTF
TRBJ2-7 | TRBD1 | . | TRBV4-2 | TGTGCCAGCAGCCGAGGACAGGGATCCTACGAGCAGTACTTC | CASSRGQGSYEQYF
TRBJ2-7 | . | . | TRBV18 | TGTGCCAGCTCACCTAAGTTTAGGCAGGGCCACTACGAGCAGTACTTC | CASSPKFRQGHYEQYF
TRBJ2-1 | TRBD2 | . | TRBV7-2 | TGTGCCAGCAGCTTAGTTCGAAGACTAGCGGGGGTAGTCTTCTACAATGAGCAGTTCTTC | CASSLVRRLAGVVFYNEQFF
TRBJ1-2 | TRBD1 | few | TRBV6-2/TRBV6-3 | TGTGCCAGCAGTTACTATCGGTACAGGGGAAACTATGGCTACACCTTC | CASSYYRYRGNYGYTF
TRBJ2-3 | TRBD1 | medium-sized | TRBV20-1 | TGCAGTGCTAGTTCGTCGGGACAGGGGGTCCGGACAGATACGCAGTATTTT | CSASSSGQGVRTDTQYF
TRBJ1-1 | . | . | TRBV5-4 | TGTGCCAGCAGCCCTTCATTGACAGTGAACACTGAAGCTTTCTTT | CASSPSLTVNTEAFF